This T cell receptor beta chain was observed in a study of blood T cell repertoires in COVID-19. For the study at large: Both acute and convalescent COVID-19 samples were obtained from the United States, Italy and Spain.

The table lists this clone with a count of one. Using immunoSEQ multiplex PCR, the repertoire was profiled, and TCRdb retains in-frame clones only, with some absent. The sample carries some 160,000 clones, around 90% recorded once. CDR1 and CDR2 (germline): LNHNV, YYDKDF (reference sequence). CDR3 size: 13 residues. V lost 0 bases and J 5 bases, leaving 4 bases between the germline ends. The material sequenced was peripheral blood. The rearrangement uses TRBV15 and TRBJ2-2, with unresolved D. The receptor's source is a woman of 80 years or more with COVID-19, enrolled during active disease. CDR3 coding DNA: TGTGCCACCAGCAGAGAGAGGACCGGGGAGCTGTTTTTT. Translating gives CATSRERTGELFF.